These 25 T cell receptor beta chains came from one sample sequenced in a study of cytomegalovirus exposure and HLA in healthy donors. The primer mix had 60 Vbeta and 13 Jbeta primers. Assay used: immunoSEQ multiplex PCR; TCRdb lists only in-frame clones, some missing. This sample's clone table lists about 83,000 clones. The sample consisted of PBMCs. These receptors all stem from a man younger than 30 in good health and CMV-seropositive.

V usage is TRBV19 and J usage is TRBJ1-5, with 7 bases matching TRBD1. CDR1 LNHDA and CDR2 SQIVND come from the germline V gene (reference sequence). Trimming removed 8 bases from V and 5 bases from J; junction bases left unmatched: 6. The CDR3 sequence is 13 residues long. The DNA of the CDR3 is TGTGCCAGTGCCCGACAGGGCCATCAGCCCCAGCATTTT. Residues: CASARQGHQPQHF.

The CDR3 DNA reads TGTGCCAGCACCAATCCGACAGGGAGGTTGGGCCGCACTGAAGCTTTCTTT. Protein sequence: CASTNPTGRLGRTEAFF. V gene TRBV5-6 combines with J gene TRBJ1-1, with 7 bases aligning to TRBD1. The ends lost 6 bases at V and 4 bases at J; junction bases unmatched: 18. Germline CDR1 and CDR2: SGHDT and YYEEEE. This CDR3 has 17 residues.

The chain joins TRBV29-1 to TRBJ1-3; no clear D gene. Between the trimmed V and J ends, which lost 5 bases and 8 bases, there was a span of 22 bases. The CDR3 sequence is 15 residues long. Germline values: CDR1 SQVTM, CDR2 ANQGSEA. Written as DNA, the CDR3 is TGCAGCGTTTCACCCGTCGGTGTGCGAGGAGACACCATATATTTT. This encodes CSVSPVGVRGDTIYF.

The chain employs TRBV7-8 and TRBJ2-3; tentatively, D is TRBD1 (5 bases). The CDR3 has 13 amino acids. Germline V gene lookup returns CDR1 SGHVS and CDR2 FQNEAQ. The V gene lost 1 base and the J gene lost 3 bases, with 5 bases spanning the gap. CDR3 region: CASSLDRTDTQYF. The CDR3 region has the DNA TGTGCCAGCAGCTTAGACAGGACAGATACGCAGTATTTT.

The chain has TRBV28 and TRBJ2-7, with 9 bases aligning to TRBD2. The germline gives CDR1 MDHEN, CDR2 SYDVKM. The CDR3 runs to 15 residues. V trimming: 5 bases; J trimming: 3 bases; junction bases outside the gene matches: 8. The CDR3 region is CASSPSGRSLYEQYF. The DNA of the CDR3 is TGTGCCAGCAGTCCAAGCGGGAGGTCCCTCTACGAGCAGTACTTC.

The chain is built from TRBV6-6 and TRBJ2-3; 7 bases map to TRBD1. The CDR3 is 15 residues long. The germline V gene encodes CDR1 MNHNY and CDR2 SVGAGI (reference sequence). The J segment lost 3 bases and the V segment lost 5 bases, leaving 8 bases of the junction unmatched. The CDR3 is CASSNTYRGTDTQYF. In nucleotides, the CDR3 is TGTGCCAGCAGTAATACATACAGGGGAACAGATACGCAGTATTTT.

J is TRBJ1-1 and V is TRBV11-3, with D possibly being TRBD1 (5 bases). Germline CDR1 is SGHNT and CDR2 is YENEEA. The CDR3 is made up of 14 amino acids. Trimming took 5 bases from V and 1 from J, leaving 11 bases between them. The CDR3 DNA is TGTGCCAGCAGCCTCGACAGTACGAACACTGAAGCTTTCTTT. Translation: CASSLDSTNTEAFF.

V and J are TRBV5-4 and TRBJ1-4, with 8 nucleotides matching TRBD1. Germline trimming cut 1 base from V and 0 bases from J; bases unmatched to any gene: 5. The CDR3 runs to 17 residues. CDR1 is SGHNT and CDR2 is YYREEE in the germline V gene (reference sequence). CDR3 sequence: CASSLLQGAATNEKLFF. DNA of the CDR3: TGTGCCAGCAGCTTGCTTCAGGGGGCTGCAACTAATGAAAAACTGTTTTTT.

As to this clone: Sequence at one end of the junction differs from germline and may be a read error. The chain joins TRBV7-7 to TRBJ2-3, with 8 positions matching TRBD1. The germline V gene has CDR1 SSHAT and CDR2 FNYEAQ (reference sequence). This CDR3 is built from 14 residues. CDR3 sequence: CASSQTGAPDTQYF. CDR3 sequence (DNA): TGTGCTAGCAGCCAGACAGGGGCCCCAGATACGCAGTATTTT.

This chain joins TRBV6-5 and TRBJ1-1; D is unclear. The CDR3 length is 14 residues. Trimming took off 2 bases at V and 0 bases at J, with 7 bases between the two ends. CDR1 is MNHEY and CDR2 is SVGAGI in the germline V gene. CDR3 amino acids: CASSYGHVNTEAFF. CDR3 in DNA: TGTGCCAGCAGTTACGGGCACGTGAACACTGAAGCTTTCTTT.

The chain links TRBV27 to TRBJ2-4; possible D gene TRBD2, 5 bases. Germline lookup yields CDR1 MNHEY and CDR2 SMNVEV (reference sequence). Trimming pared 6 bases from V and 10 bases from J, leaving 19 bases between. CDR3 length: 14 amino acids. CDR3 coding DNA: TGTGCCAGCAGAGGGTTGTTTCACCCGGGGATTCAGTACTTC. Protein sequence: CASRGLFHPGIQYF.

J is TRBJ2-3 and V is TRBV4-1; 10 bases are a match to TRBD2. This CDR3 contains 18 residues. Germline assignment: CDR1 MGHRA and CDR2 YSYEKL. Unmatched junction bases numbered 10, after V lost 4 bases and J lost 0 bases. CDR3 sequence: CASSPSFSGGPSTDTQYF. Written as DNA, the CDR3 is TGCGCCAGCAGCCCCTCTTTTAGCGGGGGGCCCAGCACAGATACGCAGTATTTT.

This chain connects TRBV27 to TRBJ2-7; 9 nucleotides line up with TRBD1. The CDR3 runs 15 residues. After removal of 5 bases from V and 2 bases from J, the junction contained 7 bases not matched to a gene. The germline gives CDR1 MNHEY, CDR2 SMNVEV (reference sequence). CDR3: CASSNPGQGTYEQYF. In DNA, the CDR3 is TGTGCCAGCAGTAACCCGGGACAGGGAACCTACGAGCAGTACTTC.

The genes are TRBV5-4 and TRBJ2-2; the D is unclear. The germline CDR1 and CDR2 sequences are SGHNT and YYREEE (reference sequence). V dropped 3 bases and J dropped 7 bases, with 10 bases sitting between them. The CDR3 totals 13 residues. In DNA, the CDR3 is TGTGCCAGCAGCTCCCCAACGGGCGGGGAGCTGTTTTTT. The encoded protein is CASSSPTGGELFF. Combining the CDR3 with reference TRBV5-4 and TRBJ2-2 gives the whole variable domain ETGVTQSPTHLIKTRGQQVTLRCSSQSGHNTVSWYQQALGQGPQFIFQYYREEENGRGNFPPRFSGLQFPNYSSELNVNALELDDSALYLCASSSPTGGELFFGEGSRLTVL.

V is TRBV4-1 and J is TRBJ2-1, with 16 bases fitting TRBD2. This CDR3 is built from 20 residues. After removal of 2 bases from V and 2 bases from J, the junction contained 9 bases not matched to a gene. CDR1 is MGHRA, CDR2 YSYEKL, per germline. The CDR3 sequence is CASSQRPGLAGGLTYNEQFF. The CDR3 DNA follows: TGCGCCAGCAGCCAACGACCGGGACTAGCGGGGGGGCTCACCTACAATGAGCAGTTCTTC.

This chain links TRBV4-1 with TRBJ1-1; D remains ambiguous. The germline V and J ends were trimmed by 2 bases and 4 bases, with 20 bases remaining between them. In germline, CDR1 is MGHRA, CDR2 YSYEKL. The length of the CDR3 is 17 residues. The DNA of the CDR3 is TGCGCCAGCAGCCAACCCTACCCGATCCCCGAGAGCACTGAAGCTTTCTTT. This codes for CASSQPYPIPESTEAFF.

The chain is built from TRBV28 and TRBJ1-5; D uncertain. V was shortened by 5 bases and J by 7 bases, with 15 bases between the two germline ends. The germline V gene encodes CDR1 MDHEN and CDR2 SYDVKM. CDR3 length equals 14 residues. For the CDR3, the DNA is TGTGCCAGCAGTCAACCCGGGATGGGGCAGCCCCAGCATTTT. Translated, it gives CASSQPGMGQPQHF.

The chain links TRBV19 to TRBJ2-1; 9 nucleotides line up with TRBD2. The CDR3 has 15 amino acids. V lost 7 bases, J lost 3 bases, and 7 bases stayed unmatched. The germline V gene has CDR1 LNHDA and CDR2 SQIVND (reference sequence). CDR3 region: CASTPSSGIYNEQFF. CDR3 nucleotides: TGTGCCAGTACCCCCTCTAGCGGGATCTACAATGAGCAGTTCTTC.

The chain carries TRBV28 and TRBJ1-1; D perhaps matches TRBD1 (5 bases). This CDR3 contains 13 residues. Germline V gene data show CDR1 as MDHEN and CDR2 as SYDVKM. V dropped 8 bases and J dropped 11 bases, with 21 bases sitting between them. The chain's CDR3 is CASRGRDRAGAFF. The CDR3 coding sequence is TGTGCCAGCCGTGGGAGGGACCGGGCTGGGGCTTTCTTT.

The genes are TRBV19 and TRBJ2-3, with TRBD1 as a possible D gene (6 bases). The CDR3 has 15 residues. Germline values: CDR1 LNHDA, CDR2 SQIVND (reference sequence). V was trimmed by 7 bases and J by 4 bases, leaving 18 bases between them. The CDR3 protein is CASTSLQGIADTQYF. The CDR3 DNA reads TGTGCCAGTACTTCTCTACAGGGTATTGCAGATACGCAGTATTTT.

V gene TRBV6-5 combines with J gene TRBJ2-2, with TRBD2 as a possible D gene (6 bases). V was shortened by 5 bases and J by 4 bases, with 11 bases between the two germline ends. Germline V gene sequence: CDR1 MNHEY, CDR2 SVGAGI. The CDR3 is made up of 14 amino acids. CDR3 residues: CASSGDWSTGELFF. The CDR3 region has the DNA TGTGCCAGCAGTGGGGACTGGTCCACCGGGGAGCTGTTTTTT.

The genes are TRBV6-4 and TRBJ1-1; 9 bases line up with TRBD1. This CDR3 has 15 amino acids. The ends lost 3 bases at V and 6 bases at J; junction bases unmatched: 8. Per the germline V gene, CDR1 is MRHNA and CDR2 is SNTAGT. The CDR3 is CASSESRQGGAEAFF. Written as DNA, the CDR3 is TGTGCCAGCAGTGAAAGCCGACAGGGGGGCGCTGAAGCTTTCTTT.

The chain is built from TRBV5-5 and TRBJ2-1, with a possible D match to TRBD1 (6 bases). V was cut by 4 bases and J by 6 bases, with 11 bases left in between. Germline lookup yields CDR1 SGHKS and CDR2 YYEKEE (reference sequence). CDR3 length equals 13 residues. The CDR3 reads CASSATGRNEQFF. The CDR3 bases are TGTGCCAGCAGCGCGACAGGTCGCAATGAGCAGTTCTTC.

The CDR3 loop reads CASIRSGTGFYEQYF. The DNA for the CDR3 is TGTGCCAGCATACGGTCCGGGACAGGATTCTACGAGCAGTACTTC. J is TRBJ2-7 and V is TRBV27; the match to TRBD1 covers 8 bases. Trimming at V came to 7 bases and at J to 3 bases, leaving 11 bases not matched to a gene. CDR3 size: 15 residues. Germline values: CDR1 MNHEY, CDR2 SMNVEV (reference sequence).

This chain joins TRBV9 and TRBJ2-3; 10 bases line up with TRBD2. V trimming: 0 bases; J trimming: 2 bases; junction bases outside the gene matches: 6. Germline CDR1 reads SGDLS; CDR2 reads YYNGEE. The CDR3 length is 17 residues. The CDR3 sequence: CASSVAKTSGPTDTQYF. In nucleotides, the CDR3 is TGTGCCAGCAGCGTAGCTAAGACTAGCGGGCCCACAGATACGCAGTATTTT.